Listed below are T cell receptor beta chains from one sample, sequenced in a study of CD8 T cells in Susac syndrome. Using its own MiXCR run on the immunoSEQ multiplex PCR reads, TCRdb lists one record per CDR3 protein. The data contain around 300,000 distinct CDR3 sequences, about 89% of them singletons. The sequencing sample was made of CD8+ T cells from PBMCs. Receptors originate from a human donor with multiple sclerosis. CDR3s include the opening cysteine and the closing phenylalanine or tryptophan. Fields, in order: V gene, J gene, CDR3 protein.

>TRBV2|TRBJ2-3
CASSRLTSTDTQYF
>TRBV24-1|TRBJ2-6
CATSGWGVGANVLTF
>TRBV5-1|TRBJ1-4
CASSLYTGDEKLFF
>TRBV7-9|TRBJ1-4
CASSGQLIEKLFF
>TRBV12-3/TRBV12-4|TRBJ2-1
CASSGSVEQFF
>TRBV21-1|TRBJ2-7
CASSNRGLYEQYF
>TRBV4-3|TRBJ2-1
CASSQSGQGVYNEQFF
>TRBV7-2|TRBJ2-2
CASSLASMDRNTGELFF
>TRBV30|TRBJ2-1
CAWSGDRGFNEQFF
>TRBV27|TRBJ2-1
CASSPTEYNEQFF